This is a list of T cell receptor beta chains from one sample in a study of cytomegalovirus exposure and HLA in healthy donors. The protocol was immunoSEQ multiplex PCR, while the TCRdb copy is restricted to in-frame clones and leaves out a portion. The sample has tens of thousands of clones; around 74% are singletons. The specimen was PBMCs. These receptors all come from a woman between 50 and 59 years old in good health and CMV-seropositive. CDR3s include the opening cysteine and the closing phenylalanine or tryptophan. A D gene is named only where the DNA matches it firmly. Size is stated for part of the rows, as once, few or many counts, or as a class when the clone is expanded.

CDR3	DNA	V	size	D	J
CASSQTGTSGAYNEQFF	TGTGCCAGCAGCCAAACCGGGACTAGCGGGGCTTACAATGAGCAGTTCTTC	TRBV4-2	once	TRBD2	TRBJ2-1
CASDEENTEAFF	TGTGCCAGCGATGAGGAGAACACTGAAGCTTTCTTT	TRBV2	.	.	TRBJ1-1
CASSELQGANYGYTF	TGTGCCAGCAGCGAACTACAGGGGGCGAACTATGGCTACACCTTC	TRBV7-9	.	TRBD1	TRBJ1-2
CASTPGQGNQPQHF	TGTGCCAGTACCCCGGGACAGGGGAATCAGCCCCAGCATTTT	TRBV19	once	TRBD1	TRBJ1-5
CASKFRDSSYNEQFF	TGTGCCAGCAAGTTCCGCGACAGTTCCTACAATGAGCAGTTCTTC	TRBV2	.	.	TRBJ2-1
CASSDCRGRGPTKQYF	TGTGCCAGCAGTGACTGTAGAGGCAGGGGACCTACGAAGCAGTACTTC	TRBV6-4	.	.	TRBJ2-7
CASSIDQDTEAFF	TGTGCCAGTAGTATAGATCAGGACACTGAAGCTTTCTTT	TRBV19	.	.	TRBJ1-1
CASSVLVGGLFF	TGTGCCAGCAGTGTACTAGTGGGTGGGCTGTTTTTT	TRBV6-1	.	.	TRBJ2-2
CASSEGGRASSNQPQHF	TGTGCCAGCAGCGAAGGGGGCAGGGCAAGTAGCAATCAGCCCCAGCATTTT	TRBV25-1	once	TRBD1	TRBJ1-5
CASSRDPATKETQYF	TGTGCCAGCAGCCGCGACCCGGCAACTAAAGAGACCCAGTACTTC	TRBV11-3	.	.	TRBJ2-5
CASGGVNQPQHF	TGTGCCAGCGGGGGGGTAAATCAGCCCCAGCATTTT	TRBV7-2	few	.	TRBJ1-5
CASSPGWTDYNEQFF	TGTGCCAGCAGTCCCGGGTGGACAGATTACAATGAGCAGTTCTTC	TRBV5-6	.	.	TRBJ2-1
CASSLGPAGGFNTGELFF	TGTGCCAGCAGCTTAGGGCCAGCGGGAGGGTTCAACACCGGGGAGCTGTTTTTT	TRBV7-6	.	TRBD2	TRBJ2-2
CASSERGLAGAFEQFF	TGTGCCAGCAGTGAAAGAGGGCTAGCGGGAGCTTTTGAGCAGTTCTTC	TRBV2	.	TRBD2	TRBJ2-1
CASSPWGGSRQETQYF	TGTGCCAGCAGCCCATGGGGCGGGAGTCGGCAAGAGACCCAGTACTTC	TRBV9	.	TRBD2	TRBJ2-5
CAWGVHWAEGYTF	TGTGCCTGGGGTGTACATTGGGCAGAAGGCTACACCTTC	TRBV30	.	.	TRBJ1-2
CASSDALGVNTEAFF	TGTGCCAGCAGCGACGCGTTAGGGGTGAACACTGAAGCTTTCTTT	TRBV9	.	.	TRBJ1-1